The rows below give T cell receptor beta chains drawn from one sample of a study of blood T cell repertoires in COVID-19. Libraries were prepared by immunoSEQ multiplex PCR; TCRdb keeps only in-frame clonotypes and omits some of them. The sample lists 150,000 to 200,000 clones, roughly four fifths seen once, with roughly a fifth in the top ten. The sample taken for sequencing was peripheral blood. These receptors originate from a woman of 80 years or more with acute or convalescent COVID-19. Each CDR3 is given with its conserved first and last residue. The order of the fields is D gene, V gene, J gene, clone size, CDR3 DNA, CDR3 protein. D genes are given only for firm matches. Some rows mark clone size as missing; the rest say once, few, many or name a class of expanded clone.

D gene: .
V gene: TRBV6-1
J gene: TRBJ1-5
clone size: .
CDR3 DNA: TGTGCCAGCAGTGATTCCCGGGGGCCCCAGCATTTT
CDR3 protein: CASSDSRGPQHF

D gene: .
V gene: TRBV3-1/TRBV3-2
J gene: TRBJ2-5
clone size: .
CDR3 DNA: TGTGCCAGCAGCCACCTCGAGACCCAGTACTTC
CDR3 protein: CASSHLETQYF

D gene: .
V gene: TRBV19
J gene: TRBJ1-5
clone size: few
CDR3 DNA: TGTGCCAGTAGTTCCCCTACAGGGAAAGGCGGTCAGCCCCAGCATTTT
CDR3 protein: CASSSPTGKGGQPQHF

D gene: .
V gene: TRBV5-5
J gene: TRBJ1-4
clone size: few
CDR3 DNA: TGTGCCAGCAGCTTGAACATCGGAGCTAATGAAAAACTGTTTTTT
CDR3 protein: CASSLNIGANEKLFF

D gene: .
V gene: TRBV7-3
J gene: TRBJ1-2
clone size: .
CDR3 DNA: TGTGCCAGCAGCTACGACAGATCGGATGGCTACACCTTC
CDR3 protein: CASSYDRSDGYTF

D gene: .
V gene: TRBV5-1
J gene: TRBJ1-1
clone size: .
CDR3 DNA: TGCGCCAGCATCCCGAACCAGGGAGGCACTGAAGCTTTCTTT
CDR3 protein: CASIPNQGGTEAFF

D gene: .
V gene: TRBV29-1
J gene: TRBJ1-5
clone size: once
CDR3 DNA: TGCAGCGTTGCGCAGGGGCGAGATCAGCCCCAGCATTTT
CDR3 protein: CSVAQGRDQPQHF

D gene: .
V gene: TRBV18
J gene: TRBJ2-3
clone size: few
CDR3 DNA: TGTGCCAGCTCACGGGAGGTGGGGAGCACAGATACGCAGTATTTT
CDR3 protein: CASSREVGSTDTQYF

D gene: .
V gene: TRBV5-1
J gene: TRBJ2-1
clone size: .
CDR3 DNA: TGCGCCAGCAGCCTTCCCCCCTCCTACAATGAGCAGTTCTTC
CDR3 protein: CASSLPPSYNEQFF

D gene: TRBD1
V gene: TRBV18
J gene: TRBJ2-2
clone size: .
CDR3 DNA: TGTGCCAGCTCACGGACAGGGGCGAACACCGGGGAGCTGTTTTTT
CDR3 protein: CASSRTGANTGELFF

D gene: TRBD2
V gene: TRBV30
J gene: TRBJ2-3
clone size: once
CDR3 DNA: TGTGCCTGGACTAGCGGGGGCCTCACAGATACGCAGTATTTT
CDR3 protein: CAWTSGGLTDTQYF